A selection of T cell receptor beta chains follows, all from one sample in a study of vaccination effects on CD4 cells after COVID-19. The antigens for these receptors are not known. Data came from immunoSEQ multiplex PCR; TCRdb stores just in-frame clones and leaves some out. The sample lists around 37,000 clones, roughly 79% seen once, with around 3% in the top ten. Sequences were derived from CD4+ T cells from PBMCs cultured without peptide, sampled before COVID-19 vaccination. The receptors derive from a human donor who received a COVID-19 vaccine. Both conserved end residues are part of each CDR3. D genes are given only for firm matches. Size tells how often a clone was seen (once, few, many) or the class of an expanded clone, and some rows leave it out.

d_call: NA
clone_size: once
v_call: TRBV5-4
j_call: TRBJ2-5
cdr3_aa: CASSSRDQGQETQYF
cdr3_nt: TGTGCCAGCAGCTCCCGGGACCAGGGGCAAGAGACCCAGTACTTC

d_call: NA
clone_size: once
v_call: TRBV29-1
j_call: TRBJ2-3
cdr3_aa: CSVEVSSTDTQYF
cdr3_nt: TGCAGCGTTGAAGTTTCAAGCACAGATACGCAGTATTTT

d_call: TRBD1
clone_size: NA
v_call: TRBV24-1
j_call: TRBJ2-2
cdr3_aa: CATSDPRGQGPTGELFF
cdr3_nt: TGTGCCACCAGTGATCCGCGGGGACAGGGTCCCACCGGGGAGCTGTTTTTT

d_call: NA
clone_size: NA
v_call: TRBV5-1
j_call: TRBJ2-1
cdr3_aa: CASSLSGHTYNEQFF
cdr3_nt: TGCGCCAGCAGCTTGTCGGGGCACACTTACAATGAGCAGTTCTTC

d_call: TRBD1
clone_size: NA
v_call: TRBV6-5
j_call: TRBJ2-5
cdr3_aa: CASSYSRGRTETQYF
cdr3_nt: TGTGCCAGCAGTTACTCCAGGGGGCGGACAGAGACCCAGTACTTC

d_call: NA
clone_size: NA
v_call: TRBV12-3/TRBV12-4
j_call: TRBJ1-4
cdr3_aa: CASSLGGKLFF
cdr3_nt: TGTGCCAGCAGTTTAGGAGGGAAACTGTTTTTT

d_call: TRBD2
clone_size: NA
v_call: TRBV27
j_call: TRBJ2-7
cdr3_aa: CASSLGLARNYEQYF
cdr3_nt: TGTGCCAGCAGTTTAGGACTAGCACGCAACTACGAGCAGTACTTC

d_call: NA
clone_size: NA
v_call: TRBV19
j_call: TRBJ2-7
cdr3_aa: CASSRTRDTLFEQYF
cdr3_nt: TGTGCCAGTTCTAGAACTCGGGACACACTTTTCGAGCAGTACTTC

d_call: NA
clone_size: NA
v_call: TRBV2
j_call: TRBJ2-1
cdr3_aa: CASLLAGEQFF
cdr3_nt: TGTGCCAGCCTACTAGCAGGTGAGCAGTTCTTC

d_call: TRBD1
clone_size: NA
v_call: TRBV19
j_call: TRBJ1-4
cdr3_aa: CASSSQTGLGKLFF
cdr3_nt: TGTGCCAGTAGTAGTCAGACAGGGTTAGGAAAACTGTTTTTT

d_call: TRBD1
clone_size: few
v_call: TRBV7-8
j_call: TRBJ1-5
cdr3_aa: CASSSSGGGNQPQHF
cdr3_nt: TGTGCCAGCAGCTCCTCAGGGGGCGGCAATCAGCCCCAGCATTTT

d_call: NA
clone_size: NA
v_call: TRBV28
j_call: TRBJ1-2
cdr3_aa: CASSLFAGGALGGYTF
cdr3_nt: TGTGCCAGCAGCCTCTTCGCCGGAGGGGCCCTAGGAGGCTACACCTTC

d_call: NA
clone_size: NA
v_call: TRBV11-2
j_call: TRBJ2-7
cdr3_aa: CASSARAASYEQYF
cdr3_nt: TGTGCCAGCAGCGCGCGTGCCGCCTCCTACGAGCAGTACTTC

d_call: NA
clone_size: NA
v_call: TRBV15
j_call: TRBJ1-2
cdr3_aa: CATSKESYGYTF
cdr3_nt: TGTGCCACCAGCAAAGAAAGCTATGGCTACACCTTC

d_call: TRBD2
clone_size: NA
v_call: TRBV7-2
j_call: TRBJ2-5
cdr3_aa: CASSSYGRQETQYF
cdr3_nt: TGTGCCAGCAGCTCCTACGGGAGGCAAGAGACCCAGTACTTC

d_call: TRBD1
clone_size: NA
v_call: TRBV7-2
j_call: TRBJ2-7
cdr3_aa: CASSLKDRSPYEQYF
cdr3_nt: TGTGCCAGCAGCTTAAAGGACAGGTCCCCTTACGAGCAGTACTTC

d_call: TRBD1
clone_size: NA
v_call: TRBV30
j_call: TRBJ1-2
cdr3_aa: CAWSTGGAYGYTF
cdr3_nt: TGTGCCTGGAGTACAGGGGGCGCCTATGGCTACACCTTC

d_call: TRBD1
clone_size: NA
v_call: TRBV7-7
j_call: TRBJ2-2
cdr3_aa: CASSPPGGRTGELFF
cdr3_nt: TGTGCTAGCAGCCCCCCAGGGGGACGCACCGGGGAGCTGTTTTTT

d_call: NA
clone_size: NA
v_call: TRBV18
j_call: TRBJ1-2
cdr3_aa: CASSEGTNYGYTF
cdr3_nt: TGTGCCAGCTCAGAGGGCACTAACTATGGCTACACCTTC

d_call: TRBD1
clone_size: NA
v_call: TRBV18
j_call: TRBJ2-2
cdr3_aa: CASSPDRVPLRTGELFF
cdr3_nt: TGTGCCAGCTCACCCGACAGGGTGCCCCTGAGGACCGGGGAGCTGTTTTTT

d_call: TRBD1
clone_size: NA
v_call: TRBV5-6
j_call: TRBJ2-1
cdr3_aa: CASSSQDRSYNEQFF
cdr3_nt: TGTGCCAGCAGCTCCCAGGACAGGTCCTACAATGAGCAGTTCTTC

d_call: TRBD2
clone_size: NA
v_call: TRBV5-1
j_call: TRBJ2-7
cdr3_aa: CASSLAGTNSYEQYF
cdr3_nt: TGCGCCAGCAGCTTGGCCGGGACTAATTCCTACGAGCAGTACTTC

d_call: TRBD1
clone_size: NA
v_call: TRBV7-9
j_call: TRBJ2-1
cdr3_aa: CASSRGTGDNEQFF
cdr3_nt: TGTGCCAGCAGCCGCGGCACAGGGGACAATGAGCAGTTCTTC

d_call: NA
clone_size: NA
v_call: TRBV10-3
j_call: TRBJ2-2
cdr3_aa: CAITPDLGGELFF
cdr3_nt: TGTGCCATCACCCCGGACTTGGGCGGGGAGCTGTTTTTT

d_call: NA
clone_size: once
v_call: TRBV20-1
j_call: TRBJ1-5
cdr3_aa: CSASWRGDQPQHF
cdr3_nt: TGCAGTGCTAGTTGGAGGGGGGATCAGCCCCAGCATTTT

d_call: NA
clone_size: NA
v_call: TRBV11-1
j_call: TRBJ2-7
cdr3_aa: CASSLAGRDEQYF
cdr3_nt: TGTGCCAGCAGCTTAGCGGGTCGGGACGAGCAGTACTTC

d_call: NA
clone_size: NA
v_call: TRBV20-1
j_call: TRBJ1-1
cdr3_aa: CSATGNTEAFF
cdr3_nt: TGCAGTGCTACAGGGAACACTGAAGCTTTCTTT

d_call: NA
clone_size: NA
v_call: TRBV7-9
j_call: TRBJ1-1
cdr3_aa: CASSLEGQLNTEAFF
cdr3_nt: TGTGCCAGCAGCTTAGAAGGACAGTTGAACACTGAAGCTTTCTTT

d_call: NA
clone_size: NA
v_call: TRBV4-1
j_call: TRBJ1-1
cdr3_aa: CASSQDGPGQNTEAFF
cdr3_nt: TGCGCCAGCAGCCAAGATGGACCTGGACAGAACACTGAAGCTTTCTTT

d_call: NA
clone_size: NA
v_call: TRBV7-2
j_call: TRBJ2-1
cdr3_aa: CASSLRSGDNEQFF
cdr3_nt: TGTGCCAGCAGCTTGAGGAGCGGAGACAATGAGCAGTTCTTC

d_call: NA
clone_size: NA
v_call: TRBV7-2
j_call: TRBJ1-6
cdr3_aa: CASSLALVRVAPLHF
cdr3_nt: TGTGCCAGCAGCTTAGCGCTGGTCAGGGTGGCACCCCTCCACTTT

d_call: NA
clone_size: NA
v_call: TRBV6-5
j_call: TRBJ2-7
cdr3_aa: CASSYAREQYF
cdr3_nt: TGTGCCAGCAGTTATGCTCGGGAGCAGTACTTC

d_call: NA
clone_size: NA
v_call: TRBV12-3/TRBV12-4
j_call: TRBJ1-2
cdr3_aa: CASTPGANYGYTF
cdr3_nt: TGTGCCAGCACGCCTGGGGCTAACTATGGCTACACCTTC

d_call: TRBD2
clone_size: NA
v_call: TRBV25-1
j_call: TRBJ2-7
cdr3_aa: CASSRGERVSYEQYF
cdr3_nt: TGTGCCAGCAGTCGGGGGGAGAGGGTCTCCTACGAGCAGTACTTC

d_call: NA
clone_size: NA
v_call: TRBV5-1
j_call: TRBJ1-1
cdr3_aa: CASSPGRGNTEAFF
cdr3_nt: TGCGCCAGCAGCCCGGGACGGGGGAACACTGAAGCTTTCTTT

d_call: NA
clone_size: NA
v_call: TRBV27
j_call: TRBJ2-7
cdr3_aa: CASSFLSSYEQYF
cdr3_nt: TGTGCCAGCAGTTTCCTGTCCTCCTACGAGCAGTACTTC

d_call: TRBD1
clone_size: NA
v_call: TRBV5-4
j_call: TRBJ1-1
cdr3_aa: CASSLAGQKTEAFF
cdr3_nt: TGTGCCAGCAGCTTGGCGGGACAGAAGACTGAAGCTTTCTTT

d_call: NA
clone_size: NA
v_call: TRBV6-6
j_call: TRBJ2-7
cdr3_aa: CASSYSLWRNIYEQYF
cdr3_nt: TGTGCCAGCAGTTACTCCCTGTGGAGGAACATCTACGAGCAGTACTTC

d_call: TRBD1
clone_size: NA
v_call: TRBV5-1
j_call: TRBJ1-4
cdr3_aa: CASSPSGTANEKLFF
cdr3_nt: TGCGCCAGCAGCCCCTCCGGGACAGCTAATGAAAAACTGTTTTTT

d_call: NA
clone_size: once
v_call: TRBV19
j_call: TRBJ2-5
cdr3_aa: CASSIIPGETQYF
cdr3_nt: TGTGCCAGTAGTATAATTCCAGGGGAGACCCAGTACTTC

d_call: TRBD2
clone_size: NA
v_call: TRBV5-1
j_call: TRBJ2-5
cdr3_aa: CASSLGREGLGETQYF
cdr3_nt: TGCGCCAGCAGCTTGGGGCGGGAGGGCCTTGGGGAGACCCAGTACTTC

d_call: NA
clone_size: NA
v_call: TRBV9
j_call: TRBJ1-1
cdr3_aa: CASSPRWGVDTEAFF
cdr3_nt: TGTGCCAGCAGCCCCAGGTGGGGTGTGGACACTGAAGCTTTCTTT

d_call: TRBD1
clone_size: NA
v_call: TRBV3-1/TRBV3-2
j_call: TRBJ1-2
cdr3_aa: CASGRTGGAGYGYTF
cdr3_nt: TGTGCCAGCGGCAGGACAGGGGGCGCTGGATATGGCTACACCTTC

d_call: NA
clone_size: NA
v_call: TRBV14
j_call: TRBJ2-3
cdr3_aa: CASSQGEVWADTQYF
cdr3_nt: TGTGCCAGCAGCCAGGGGGAAGTCTGGGCAGATACGCAGTATTTT

d_call: TRBD1
clone_size: NA
v_call: TRBV10-3
j_call: TRBJ2-3
cdr3_aa: CAISSRGQGGGDTQYF
cdr3_nt: TGTGCCATCAGTTCCCGAGGACAGGGGGGGGGAGATACGCAGTATTTT

d_call: NA
clone_size: NA
v_call: TRBV24-1
j_call: TRBJ2-1
cdr3_aa: CATSDPPTGTQFF
cdr3_nt: TGTGCCACCAGTGATCCCCCGACGGGGACGCAGTTCTTC

d_call: NA
clone_size: few
v_call: TRBV12-5
j_call: TRBJ1-1
cdr3_aa: CASGWDWTEAFF
cdr3_nt: TGTGCTAGTGGTTGGGATTGGACTGAAGCTTTCTTT

d_call: NA
clone_size: NA
v_call: TRBV20-1
j_call: TRBJ2-7
cdr3_aa: CSASMRGREAPFNYEQYF
cdr3_nt: TGCAGTGCTAGTATGCGCGGCAGGGAGGCCCCGTTTAACTACGAGCAGTACTTC

d_call: NA
clone_size: NA
v_call: TRBV5-1
j_call: TRBJ2-7
cdr3_aa: CASSLTRDTEQYF
cdr3_nt: TGCGCCAGCAGCTTAACGCGGGACACCGAGCAGTACTTC

d_call: NA
clone_size: NA
v_call: TRBV6-5
j_call: TRBJ2-5
cdr3_aa: CASGRETQYF
cdr3_nt: TGTGCCAGCGGTCGAGAGACCCAGTACTTC

d_call: NA
clone_size: NA
v_call: TRBV7-2
j_call: TRBJ1-1
cdr3_aa: CASTRPGLMNTEAFF
cdr3_nt: TGTGCCAGCACTCGACCAGGGCTCATGAACACTGAAGCTTTCTTT

d_call: NA
clone_size: NA
v_call: TRBV10-3
j_call: TRBJ2-6
cdr3_aa: CAISDPLTSGANVLTF
cdr3_nt: TGTGCCATCAGTGACCCCTTGACCTCTGGGGCCAACGTCCTGACTTTC

d_call: NA
clone_size: NA
v_call: TRBV30
j_call: TRBJ1-1
cdr3_aa: CAWSVKRAGRRAFF
cdr3_nt: TGTGCCTGGAGTGTAAAAAGGGCGGGCCGGCGGGCTTTCTTT

d_call: NA
clone_size: NA
v_call: TRBV5-1
j_call: TRBJ2-1
cdr3_aa: CASSLEGPRQFF
cdr3_nt: TGCGCCAGCAGCTTGGAAGGCCCGAGGCAGTTCTTC